The next 7 T cell receptor beta chains were all read from a single sample in a study of T cell responses to AZD1222 COVID-19 vaccine. Method: immunoSEQ multiplex PCR; TCRdb's copy keeps in-frame clones and lacks some. The sample includes 90,000 to 120,000 clones, around nine tenths seen only once; the top ten take about 8.7%. Sequencing was performed on peripheral blood, taken on day 0 of AZD1222 vaccination. The receptors originated from an adult in good health.

This clone was counted only a few times. The chain combines TRBV4-3 with TRBJ1-5; D call uncertain. The V gene lost 2 bases and the J gene lost 4 bases, with 9 bases spanning the gap. CDR1 and CDR2 (germline): LGHNA, YSLEER. The CDR3 runs 14 residues. In DNA, the CDR3 is TGCGCCAGCAGCCAATGGTTCGGGAATCAGCCCCAGCATTTT. This codes for CASSQWFGNQPQHF.

The rearrangement uses TRBV5-1 and TRBJ2-7, with D tentatively TRBD1 (6 bases). Germline values: CDR1 SGHRS, CDR2 YFSETQ. The CDR3 contains 15 residues. Trimming stripped 3 bases from V and 4 bases from J, with 17 bases between. The CDR3 protein is CASSWTPGERYEQYF. The CDR3 bases are TGCGCCAGCAGCTGGACCCCAGGGGAAAGGTACGAGCAGTACTTC.

This sequence joins TRBV14 and TRBJ2-5; weak D call: TRBD1 (5 bases). The germline V gene has CDR1 SGHDN and CDR2 FVKESK. The CDR3 totals 14 residues. The V and J ends lost 3 bases and 4 bases respectively, with 12 bases between them. CDR3 sequence reads: CASSQAQGPETQYF. In nucleotides, the CDR3 is TGTGCCAGCAGCCAGGCGCAGGGTCCAGAGACCCAGTACTTC.

The rearrangement uses TRBV28 and TRBJ2-5; no reliable D call. This CDR3 is built from 14 residues. Trimming removed 6 bases at V and 2 bases at J, with 13 bases between. Germline assignment: CDR1 MDHEN and CDR2 SYDVKM. CDR3 residues: CASSPAGPQETQYF. Written as DNA, the CDR3 is TGTGCCAGCAGCCCGGCCGGCCCTCAAGAGACCCAGTACTTC.

The chain combines TRBV12-3 or TRBV12-4 with TRBJ2-3; a weak D match, TRBD1 (5 bases). The CDR3 sequence is 12 residues long. V dropped 7 bases and J dropped 4 bases, with 9 bases sitting between them. The CDR3 sequence: CASNTGPDTQYF. The CDR3 nucleotides are TGTGCCAGCAATACAGGACCAGATACGCAGTATTTT.

Remarks on this clone: The same CDR3 also results from other DNA sequences found in this sample. This chain joins TRBV6-2 or TRBV6-3 and TRBJ2-7; D unresolved. CDR1 is MNHEY, CDR2 SVGEGT, per germline. The CDR3 has 12 residues. The V end was cut by 2 bases, the J end by 3 bases, with 5 bases between. CDR3 sequence (DNA): TGTGCCAGCAGTTACCCTAGCTACGAGCAGTACTTC. This codes for CASSYPSYEQYF.

The chain carries TRBV9 and TRBJ2-7, with 14 bases aligning to TRBD2. Trimming removed 4 bases from V and 4 bases from J; junction bases left unmatched: 4. This CDR3 comprises 15 residues. CDR1 is SGDLS and CDR2 is YYNGEE in the germline V gene. The CDR3 DNA is TGTGCCAGCAGCACTCGGACTAGCGGGGGGTACGAGCAGTACTTC. The encoded protein is CASSTRTSGGYEQYF. The variable domain in full, completed from reference TRBV9 and TRBJ2-7, reads DSGVTQTPKHLITATGQRVTLRCSPRSGDLSVYWYQQSLDQGLQFLIQYYNGEERAKGNILERFSAQQFPDLHSELNLSSLELGDSALYFCASSTRTSGGYEQYFGPGTRLTVT.